The T cell receptor (beta chain) described here comes from a study of control samples from healthy donors and cancer patients (dated by TCRdb to the early 2020s). The cysteine opens and the phenylalanine closes a CDR3 of 20 amino acids. Only the CDR3 DNA is retained, 60 bases long and in frame from the first base. V ends up 0 bases short and J 0 bases short, with an unmatched junction base count of 18. The germline V gene encodes CDR1 SGHTS and CDR2 YDEGEE. To note about this clone: Its specific antigen is unknown. Base qualities are missing; no much larger clone stands one base away.

Libraries were made using the immunoSEQ multiplex PCR assay. What TCRdb holds here is the immuneACCESS table cut down to in-frame rearrangements. Part of the clones is not present; checked against another copy, under half of the missing clones reflect an unresolved V gene, and the others are unexplained. The sample yields about 150,000 clones; under 90% were counted once. Of the sample, over 4% is held by the ten largest clones. The receptor comes from a man younger than 40 in good health. The sequence joins TRBV5-8 to TRBJ2-7; 7 bases in the junction line up with TRBD2. Material for sequencing was blood. CDR3 sequence: CASSLEVGGGRLEPSYEQYF. Read as DNA, the sequence is TGTGCCAGCAGCTTGGAAGTTGGCGGGGGACGCCTCGAACCCTCCTACGAGCAGTACTTC.